These 6 T cell receptor beta chains came from one sample sequenced in a study of T cell responses to AZD1222 COVID-19 vaccine. The repertoire was sequenced with immunoSEQ multiplex PCR; TCRdb's copy has only in-frame clones and lacks some. The data show about 86,000 clones, roughly 86% seen once. The source material was peripheral blood, sampled on day 0 of AZD1222 vaccination. These receptors were collected from an adult in good health.

The chain joins TRBV28 to TRBJ1-1, with D perhaps TRBD1 (6 bases). Germline CDR1 and CDR2: MDHEN and SYDVKM. V shed 7 bases and J shed 4 bases, with 13 bases lying between them. The CDR3 is 13 residues long. CDR3 bases: TGTGCCAGCACTGGGGGGGCCGGCACTGAAGCTTTCTTT. As protein: CASTGGAGTEAFF.

This clone was recorded only once. The CDR3 reads CASSPYSGQAGWADTQYF. The CDR3 DNA sequence: TGTGCCAGCAGCCCATACTCTGGTCAGGCAGGGTGGGCAGATACGCAGTATTTT. The J gene is TRBJ2-3, the V gene TRBV7-9, with D maybe TRBD1 (5 bases). With 5 bases removed from V and 4 bases from J, the gap between germline ends came to 25 bases. Germline CDR1 and CDR2: SEHNR and FQNEAQ (reference sequence). The CDR3 totals 18 residues.

This chain links TRBV5-1 with TRBJ2-5; no reliable D call. V lost 3 bases, J lost 2 bases, and 11 bases lay in between. The CDR3 is made up of 14 amino acids. Germline assignment: CDR1 SGHRS and CDR2 YFSETQ. CDR3 residues: CASSSGTKQETQYF. In DNA form, the CDR3 reads TGCGCCAGCAGCTCTGGCACGAAACAAGAGACCCAGTACTTC.

The chain joins TRBV18 to TRBJ1-2; D not resolved. The CDR3 is 15 residues long. Trimming cost V 3 bases and J 3 bases, with 14 bases left between them. Germline V gene lookup returns CDR1 KGHSH and CDR2 LQKENI. The CDR3 nucleotides read TGTGCCAGCTCACCCCTCCGTGACGGCCACTATGGCTACACCTTC. This gives the protein CASSPLRDGHYGYTF.

V and J are TRBV4-1 and TRBJ2-3; 13 bases are a match to TRBD2. Germline V gene data show CDR1 as MGHRA and CDR2 as YSYEKL. This CDR3 region has 21 residues. The J segment lost 5 bases and the V segment lost 0 bases, leaving 17 bases of the junction unmatched. The CDR3 DNA reads as TGCGCCAGCAGCCAAGATGGGACTAGCGGGACTTTCACACCGTATATAGATACGCAGTATTTT. Its translation: CASSQDGTSGTFTPYIDTQYF.

The rearrangement joins TRBV7-2 to TRBJ1-6, with TRBD1 matching over 9 bases. Trimming at V came to 5 bases and at J to 6 bases, leaving 5 bases not matched to a gene. The CDR3 is made up of 15 amino acids. CDR1 is SGHTA and CDR2 is FQGNSA in the germline V gene. CDR3 bases: TGTGCCAGCAGCCGGGACAGGGTTGGTAATTCACCCCTCCACTTT. This sequence encodes CASSRDRVGNSPLHF. The variable domain in full, with the rest retrieved from reference TRBV7-2 and TRBJ1-6, is GAGVSQSPSNKVTEKGKDVELRCDPISGHTALYWYRQSLGQGLEFLIYFQGNSAPDKSGLPSDRFSAERTGGSVSTLTIQRTQQEDSAVYLCASSRDRVGNSPLHFGNGTRLTVT.